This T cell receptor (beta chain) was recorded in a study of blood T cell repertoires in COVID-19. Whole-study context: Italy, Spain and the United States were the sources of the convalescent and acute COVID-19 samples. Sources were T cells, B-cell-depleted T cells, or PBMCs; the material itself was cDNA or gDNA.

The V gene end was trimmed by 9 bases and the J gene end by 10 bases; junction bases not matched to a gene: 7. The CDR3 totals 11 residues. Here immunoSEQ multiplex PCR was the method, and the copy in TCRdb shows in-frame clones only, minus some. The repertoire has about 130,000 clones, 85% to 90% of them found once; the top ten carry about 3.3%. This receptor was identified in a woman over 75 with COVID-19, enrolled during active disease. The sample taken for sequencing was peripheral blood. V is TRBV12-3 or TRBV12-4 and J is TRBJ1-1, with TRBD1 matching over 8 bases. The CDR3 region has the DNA TGTGCCAGTGGACAGGGAAGGGGAGCTTTCTTT. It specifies CASGQGRGAFF.